These T cell receptor beta chains were read from a single sample in a study of metastatic and nonmetastatic thyroid tumors. With MiXCR, TCRdb called clones anew from the PCR reads. The repertoire holds roughly 41,000 clones, roughly a sixth seen once, with approximately 3.8% in the top ten. The sequenced material came from blood. The receptors come from a female donor with papillary thyroid cancer or a benign thyroid nodule (not recorded which). Some clones in this sample may be carry-over from other donors' samples. Each CDR3 is given with its conserved first and last residue. D genes are given only for firm matches. Size is stated for part of the rows, as once, few or many counts, or as a class when the clone is expanded.

TRBJ2-1	many	TRBV9	TRBD2	TGTGCCAGCAGTGGACTAGCGGGAGTAGATAGCTCCTACAATGAGCAGTTCTTC	CASSGLAGVDSSYNEQFF
TRBJ1-4	few	TRBV9	TRBD1	TGTGCCAGCAGCGTAGCCGGGACAGGGGTCCCTAATGAAAAACTGTTTTTT	CASSVAGTGVPNEKLFF
TRBJ2-7	.	TRBV20-1	.	TGCAGTGGGGTACAGGGTAACGAGCAGTACTTT	CSGVQGNEQYF
TRBJ2-5	many	TRBV6-2/TRBV6-3	.	TGTGCCAGCAGTTACTCGATCTCGGGACTGGATGAAGAGACCCAGTACTTC	CASSYSISGLDEETQYF
TRBJ1-5	.	TRBV20-1	.	TGCAGTGCTAGGGGGTGGGATAAATATAGCAATCAGCCCCAGCATTTT	CSARGWDKYSNQPQHF
TRBJ2-2	many	TRBV28	.	TGTGCCAGCAGTTTGACGGGGGTCAACGGGGAGCTGTTTTTT	CASSLTGVNGELFF
TRBJ1-2	many	TRBV5-1	TRBD1	TGCGCCAGCAGCTTACAAGCACCGACAGGGGGGGGCTATGGCTACACCTTC	CASSLQAPTGGGYGYTF
TRBJ1-2	many	TRBV10-3	.	TGTGCCCACACAAAGGGGACTGCTAACTATGGCTACACCTTC	CAHTKGTANYGYTF
TRBJ1-2	few	TRBV19	.	TGTGCCAGCCTCGGACATGGGGGATTGGACTATGGCTACACCTTC	CASLGHGGLDYGYTF
TRBJ2-3	.	TRBV11-1	.	TGTGCCATTAGCTTAGCGCGGGGGCGCCGCACAGATACGCAGTATTTT	CAISLARGRRTDTQYF
TRBJ1-5	.	TRBV6-1	TRBD1	TGTGCCAGCAGTTTAATAGGGGGCTACAATCAGGCCCAGCATTTT	CASSLIGGYNQAQHF
TRBJ2-3	many	TRBV10-2	.	TGCGCCAGCAGTGCGACAGGACACAGCACAGATACGCAGTATTTT	CASSATGHSTDTQYF
TRBJ2-4	many	TRBV28	TRBD1	TGTGCCAGCAGTCCACAGGGGGCCAAAAACATTCAGTACTTC	CASSPQGAKNIQYF
TRBJ1-1	many	TRBV7-8	.	TGTGCCAGCACCCCGCCCCGACAGAACACTGAAGCTTTCTTT	CASTPPRQNTEAFF
TRBJ1-1	many	TRBV7-2	.	TGTGCCAGCAGCTTATGGGGGCAGGCGAACACTGAAGCTTTCTTT	CASSLWGQANTEAFF
TRBJ2-7	many	TRBV30	.	TGTGCCTGGAGTGTACCCGGGATTCTTTGGGGCGAGCAGTACTTC	CAWSVPGILWGEQYF
TRBJ1-6	many	TRBV4-2	.	TGTGCCAGCAGCCAAGATCAATCAGCCGGGAATTCACCCCTCCACTTT	CASSQDQSAGNSPLHF
TRBJ1-1	many	TRBV5-1	.	TGCGCCAGCAGCTTGGATACAGGGCTCACTGAAGCTTTCTTT	CASSLDTGLTEAFF
TRBJ2-2	many	TRBV6-4	.	TGTGCCAGCAGTGACTCGGGGTTCTCCGGGGAGCTGTTTTTT	CASSDSGFSGELFF
TRBJ2-5	many	TRBV24-1	.	TGTGCCACCAGTGATCGAGTGGAGACCCAGTACTTC	CATSDRVETQYF
TRBJ2-3	many	TRBV3-1	.	TGTGCCAGCAGCCCGGGATTTGTGGGAGGAGCAGATACGCAGTATTTT	CASSPGFVGGADTQYF
TRBJ1-2	.	TRBV6-1	.	TGTGCCAGCAGCGCCCAGTCCTATGGCTACACCTTC	CASSAQSYGYTF
TRBJ1-1	many	TRBV7-6	.	TGTGCCAGCAGCTTAGAAGAGAACACTGAAGCTTTCTTT	CASSLEENTEAFF
TRBJ2-3	many	TRBV5-1	.	TGCGCCAGCAGTGGAGGCTATGACACAGATACGCAGTATTTT	CASSGGYDTDTQYF
TRBJ1-5	many	TRBV5-5	.	TGTGCCAGCAGCTTGGTAGGGCAGGGTCCCCGTCCCCAGCATTTT	CASSLVGQGPRPQHF
TRBJ1-6	few	TRBV27	.	TGTGCCAGCAGTTTCCACGAAGGTAGGGACGGAATTCACCCCCTCCACTTT	CASSFHEGRDGIHPLHF
TRBJ2-7	.	TRBV2	.	TGTGCCAGCAGTGACGTGGGTACCTACGAGCAGTACTTC	CASSDVGTYEQYF
TRBJ1-3	many	TRBV4-1	.	TGCGCCAGCAGCCTCACACGAGGAAACACCATATATTTT	CASSLTRGNTIYF
TRBJ2-1	.	TRBV6-2/TRBV6-3	TRBD2	TGTGCCAGCAGTTACTCCACTAGCGGGAGACGATACAATGAGCAGTTCTTC	CASSYSTSGRRYNEQFF
TRBJ2-1	many	TRBV9	TRBD1	TGTGCCAGCAGCGTTCTACAGGGGGCTTCTTACAATGAGCAGTTCTTC	CASSVLQGASYNEQFF
TRBJ1-1	many	TRBV5-6	.	TGTGCCAGCAGCTTGGAGACAGGCTACACGAACACTGAAGCTTTCTTT	CASSLETGYTNTEAFF
TRBJ1-2	many	TRBV15	.	TGTGCCACCAGCAGGGGATTCGGCTACACCTTC	CATSRGFGYTF
TRBJ2-7	many	TRBV20-1	.	TGCAGTGCTAGAGTGGGCTCGGGCTACGAGCAGTACTTC	CSARVGSGYEQYF
TRBJ1-1	medium-sized	TRBV12-3/TRBV12-4	TRBD1	TGTGCCAGCAGTCTTACCTCCGGGACAGGGGAAACTGAAGCTTTCTTT	CASSLTSGTGETEAFF
TRBJ2-7	many	TRBV6-5	.	TGTGCCAGCAGTTACGTAAGGAACCCGGGGGCCTACGAGCAGTACTTC	CASSYVRNPGAYEQYF
TRBJ2-3	many	TRBV10-2	.	TGCGCCAGCTCCCCCGGGGGCAGGAGCACAGATACGCAGTATTTT	CASSPGGRSTDTQYF
TRBJ1-4	many	TRBV7-9	.	TGTGCCAGCAGCCCACAGCCTTTGGCTAATGAAAAACTGTTTTTT	CASSPQPLANEKLFF
TRBJ2-1	many	TRBV7-8	TRBD2	TGTGCCAGCAGCTCCAAACTAGCGGGGGGGCCTTTCGCCTCCTACAATGAGCAGTTCTTC	CASSSKLAGGPFASYNEQFF
TRBJ1-3	medium-sized	TRBV28	.	TGTGCCAGCAGTTTGCCGAAGAGATCTGGAAACACCATATATTTT	CASSLPKRSGNTIYF
TRBJ1-1	.	TRBV19	.	TGTGCCAGTAGTTCAACATGGGTAAGAGTCGGCACTGAAGCTTTCTTT	CASSSTWVRVGTEAFF
TRBJ2-1	many	TRBV9	TRBD2	TGTGCCAGCAGCGTAGGGACGGGAGGTCCCAATGAGCAGTTCTTC	CASSVGTGGPNEQFF
TRBJ1-2	once	TRBV30	.	TGTGCCTGGAACAACCCGCTAATCGAGGGTCACGCCTTC	CAWNNPLIEGHAF
TRBJ2-7	few	TRBV3-1	TRBD2	TGTGCCAGCAGCCTGAGGACTAGCGGAGCGTCCTACGAGCAGTACTTC	CASSLRTSGASYEQYF
TRBJ2-1	.	TRBV11-2	.	TGTGCCAGCAGCTCCTATGGGGGTTACAGGGTATATGAGCAGTTCTTC	CASSSYGGYRVYEQFF
TRBJ2-7	few	TRBV6-1	.	TGTGCCAGCAGCCCCCAAGGCGTGCACGAGCAGTACTTC	CASSPQGVHEQYF
TRBJ2-7	many	TRBV28	TRBD1	TGTGCCAGCATACCAGGGACAGGGCCCTACGAGCAGTACTTC	CASIPGTGPYEQYF
TRBJ1-6	many	TRBV18	.	TGTGCCAGCTCACCCACACGGGATTCACCCCTCCACTTT	CASSPTRDSPLHF
TRBJ1-2	.	TRBV20-1	TRBD1	TGCAGTGCTAGAATTTCGGGACCAGGACAGGGGGCTCTATATGGCTACACCTTC	CSARISGPGQGALYGYTF
TRBJ2-7	.	TRBV7-8	.	TGTGCCAGCAGCCCACGAACCGGGGCTAGCAATAGCTACGAGCAGTACTTC	CASSPRTGASNSYEQYF
TRBJ2-1	medium-sized	TRBV6-1	TRBD1	TGTGCCAGCAGTGAAGGGACAGGGGGCTACAATGAGCAGTTCTTC	CASSEGTGGYNEQFF
TRBJ1-5	many	TRBV12-3/TRBV12-4	.	TGTGCCAGCAGTTTTGCAAGGACTAATCAGCCCCAGCATTTT	CASSFARTNQPQHF
TRBJ1-2	many	TRBV5-6	TRBD1	TGTGCCAGCACGTGGGACAGGGAGTATGGCTACACCTTC	CASTWDREYGYTF
TRBJ2-1	many	TRBV10-3	.	TGTGCCATCAGGGAGGGAGGCTCGTCTGAGCAGTTCTTC	CAIREGGSSEQFF
TRBJ2-1	many	TRBV7-8	.	TGTGCCAGCAGCTCAGACAGGGACTTTGAGCAGTTCTTC	CASSSDRDFEQFF
TRBJ2-7	many	TRBV12-3/TRBV12-4	.	TGTGCCAGCAGTCCCCGGGTAGTGAGCCAATACGAGCAGTACTTC	CASSPRVVSQYEQYF
TRBJ2-6	many	TRBV30	TRBD1	TGTGCCTGGAGCCGAAAGGGGGCGGGTGGGGCCAACGTCCTGACTTTC	CAWSRKGAGGANVLTF
TRBJ1-2	.	TRBV19	TRBD1	TGTGCCAGTATGGGGACAGGCGTAGTCCGGGTCTACACCTTC	CASMGTGVVRVYTF
TRBJ2-2	many	TRBV9	.	TGTGCCAGCAGCGTAGGCTGGGGTATAGCGACCGGGGAGCTGTTTTTT	CASSVGWGIATGELFF
TRBJ2-7	many	TRBV20-1	TRBD2	TGCAGTGCCCGTAGCGGGAGTTTCAACGAGCAGTACTTC	CSARSGSFNEQYF